This entry lists 10 T cell receptor beta chains sequenced from one sample in a study of T-cell reconstitution after alpha-beta-depleted transplantation in children. For TCRbeta, the library was prepared with unique molecular identifiers. Each CDR3 protein gets one entry after TCRdb re-called the PCR reads with MiXCR. The sample holds hundreds of thousands of distinct CDR3 sequences, approximately 10% seen once. The input for sequencing was peripheral blood, taken 180 days after TCRalphabeta/CD19-depleted stem cell transplant. The receptors come from a male patient aged 2-15 years who had a stem cell transplant for chronic granulomatous disease, so the T cells may come from the graft donor.

In this sample, this clonotype turned up many times. At one end the junction does not follow the germline gene, possibly because of a read error. V usage is TRBV7-7 and J usage is TRBJ2-5; 7 positions agree with TRBD1. CDR1 is SSHAT and CDR2 is FNYEAQ in the germline V gene (reference sequence). The CDR3 has 14 amino acids. The CDR3 loop is CASSLTGNQETQYF. The DNA of the CDR3 is TGTGCTAGCAGCTTGACAGGGAATCAAGAGACCCAGTACTTC.

Note on this clonotype: This could be a read error, since a much larger clone is one nucleotide away. This chain joins TRBV5-1 and TRBJ2-2; no clear D. The CDR3 sequence is 13 residues long. CDR1 and CDR2 (germline): SGHRS, YFSETQ. CDR3 in amino acids: CASSLGTTEELFF. The DNA for the CDR3 is TGCGCCAGCAGCTTGGGAACCACCGAGGAGCTGTTTTTT.

This clonotype has ten or more counts. This chain joins TRBV12-3 or TRBV12-4 and TRBJ2-5; TRBD1 agrees at 7 bases. With V trimmed by 5 bases and J by 5 bases, 8 bases remained unmatched. The CDR3 consists of 14 residues. The CDR3 DNA follows: TGTGCCAGCAGTCGTACAGGGGAAGACGAGACCCAGTACTTC. It encodes CASSRTGEDETQYF.

At least ten counts were recorded for this clonotype. This chain connects TRBV20-1 to TRBJ1-2; no clear D gene. The CDR3 is 11 amino acids. CDR1 DFQATT and CDR2 SNEGSKA come from the germline V gene (reference sequence). Trimming cost V 5 bases and J 8 bases, with 12 bases left between them. CDR3 sequence: CSAPRTGGYTF. DNA of the CDR3: TGCAGTGCTCCCCGAACCGGGGGCTACACCTTC.

There are many counts of this clonotype. The chain couples TRBV28 to TRBJ2-3; 7 bases are shared with TRBD2. CDR3 length equals 15 residues. With V trimmed by 6 bases and J by 2 bases, 8 bases remained unmatched. Per the germline V gene, CDR1 is MDHEN and CDR2 is SYDVKM. DNA for the CDR3: TGTGCCAGCAGCCAAGGGGCGGGAGCCACAGATACGCAGTATTTT. Protein: CASSQGAGATDTQYF. Complete variable domain (other parts from reference TRBV28 and TRBJ2-3): DVKVTQSSRYLVKRTGEKVFLECVQDMDHENMFWYRQDPGLGLRLIYFSYDVKMKEKGDIPEGYSVSREKKERFSLILESASTNQTSMYLCASSQGAGATDTQYFGPGTRLTVL.

Many counts were recorded for this clonotype. The chain joins TRBV5-5 to TRBJ2-7, with D unresolved. The CDR3 has 13 residues. The V and J ends lost 2 bases and 2 bases respectively, with 8 bases between them. Germline CDR1 and CDR2: SGHKS and YYEKEE (reference sequence). The CDR3 here is CASSLRQTYEQYF. In DNA form, the CDR3 reads TGTGCCAGCAGCTTAAGGCAGACCTACGAGCAGTACTTC.

This clonotype has at least ten counts. The genes are TRBV7-9 and TRBJ2-7, with D possibly TRBD2 on 5 matching bases. CDR3 length equals 15 residues. Trimming took off 3 bases at V and 5 bases at J, with 17 bases between the two ends. Per the germline V gene, CDR1 is SEHNR and CDR2 is FQNEAQ (reference sequence). The CDR3 DNA reads as TGTGCCAGCAGCTTCCGATCCGGCGGGTCAGACGAGCAGTACTTC. Its translation is CASSFRSGGSDEQYF.

This clonotype was seen many times. The V and J genes are TRBV29-1 and TRBJ1-2; D is undetermined. Germline CDR1 SQVTM, CDR2 ANQGSEA. The CDR3 consists of 12 residues. V lost 0 bases to trimming and J lost 7 bases, with 9 bases between them. The CDR3 nucleotides read TGCAGCGTTGAAGAGAGTGTAGGTGGCTACACCTTC. Amino acids: CSVEESVGGYTF.

J is TRBJ1-5 and V is TRBV12-3 or TRBV12-4; TRBD1 might be the D (6 bases). The CDR3 has 17 amino acids. Trimming stripped 3 bases from V and 4 bases from J, with 19 bases between. CDR3 loop: CASSLQGSTLRNQPQHF. The CDR3 DNA reads as TGTGCCAGCAGTTTGCAGGGGAGTACCTTAAGGAATCAGCCCCAGCATTTT.

This clonotype occurred many times. The chain recombines TRBV15 with TRBJ2-3, with 14 positions matching TRBD2. CDR1 and CDR2 from the germline V gene are LNHNV and YYDKDF (reference sequence). Losses at the gene ends were 5 bases for V and 5 bases for J; bases not matched to a gene: 6. This CDR3 region has 16 residues. The CDR3 sequence is CATSGGTSGRLDTQYF. CDR3 coding DNA: TGTGCCACCAGCGGTGGGACTAGCGGGAGACTAGATACGCAGTATTTT.